These 24 T cell receptor beta chains were sequenced from one sample in a study of monozygotic twins with inflammatory bowel disease. TCRdb re-called the 5' RACE reads and shows each CDR3 protein once, DNA omitted. Across 200,000 to 250,000 distinct CDR3 sequences, the top ten clones capture approximately 7.7% of the sample. Specimen: blood. The receptors were sampled from a human donor with ulcerative colitis or Crohn's disease, or a healthy co-twin of an affected twin (not recorded which).

The V and J genes are TRBV4-3 and TRBJ1-5. CDR1 and CDR2 (germline): LGHNA, YSLEER. The CDR3 runs 16 residues. The CDR3 reads CASSQGVGIVKQPQHF.

The chain is built from TRBV10-3 and TRBJ2-2; TCRdb calls TRBD2, which cannot be checked without DNA. The CDR3 loop spans 15 amino acids. Germline V CDR1 and CDR2: ENHRY, SYGVKD. The CDR3 is CAISELEGDTGELFF.

The chain's CDR3 is CASSSYRVTEAFF. The V call is TRBV6-2 or TRBV6-3, the J call TRBJ1-1; TCRdb reports TRBD1, a call that lacks DNA to check it against. The CDR3 spans 13 residues. Germline V lookup: CDR1 MNHEY, CDR2 SVGEGT.

The chain uses TRBV12-3 or TRBV12-4 and TRBJ2-1; lacking DNA, the TRBD2 call made by TCRdb goes unchecked. The CDR3 has 17 residues. The CDR3 sequence is CASSSKEREDRRNEQFF.

The chain joins TRBV12-3 or TRBV12-4 to TRBJ2-3; the D gene TCRdb calls, TRBD2, cannot be checked with no DNA. This CDR3 region has 11 residues. This chain's CDR3 is CASSPEGTQYF.

V usage is TRBV6-1 and J usage is TRBJ2-7; the D call from TCRdb, TRBD2, cannot be confirmed without DNA. This CDR3 contains 15 residues. Germline loops: CDR1 MNHNS, CDR2 SASEGT. CDR3 residues: CASRGLAGDLYEQYF.

The chain couples TRBV7-9 to TRBJ2-7; the D gene TCRdb calls, TRBD1, cannot be checked with no DNA. There are 15 residues in the CDR3. Germline CDR1 SEHNR, CDR2 FQNEAQ (reference sequence). The CDR3 reads CASSSTLGDSYEQYF.

The V gene is TRBV4-3, the J gene TRBJ2-3; no DNA is available, so the TRBD2 call from TCRdb remains unchecked. CDR3 size: 15 residues. Germline CDR1 reads LGHNA; CDR2 reads YSLEER. CDR3 protein: CASSQTSGIADTQYF.

The V gene is TRBV7-9, the J gene TRBJ2-2; TCRdb's assignment of TRBD2 cannot be checked, as there is no DNA. From germline, CDR1 is SEHNR and CDR2 FQNEAQ (reference sequence). The CDR3 is 15 residues long. The CDR3 sequence is CASTTSGGFTGELFF.

The chain combines TRBV11-3 with TRBJ2-3; the D call of TRBD1 rests on TCRdb alone, since no DNA is present to check it. Germline V gene data show CDR1 as SGHNT and CDR2 as YENEEA. The CDR3 loop spans 15 amino acids. The CDR3 reads CASSPGGGGSDTQYF.

The rearrangement joins TRBV29-1 to TRBJ1-2; without DNA, the TCRdb call of TRBD1 cannot be checked. The CDR3 loop spans 12 amino acids. CDR1 SQVTM and CDR2 ANQGSEA come from the germline V gene. The CDR3 reads CSVVVGRGGYTF.

The chain carries TRBV5-1 and TRBJ1-1; TCRdb proposes TRBD1, but this gene call is untestable without DNA. Germline V gene sequence: CDR1 SGHRS, CDR2 YFSETQ. The CDR3 is 14 residues long. CDR3 residues: CASSRGALATEAFF. Filled out from reference TRBV5-1 and TRBJ1-1, the complete variable domain reads KAGVTQTPRYLIKTRGQQVTLSCSPISGHRSVSWYQQTPGQGLQFLFEYFSETQRNKGNFPGRFSGRQFSNSRSEMNVSTLELGDSALYLCASSRGALATEAFFGQGTRLTVV.

The CDR3 region is CAISRQGANTEAFF. The rearrangement uses TRBV10-3 and TRBJ1-1; the TRBD1 assignment by TCRdb is unverifiable without DNA. Germline lookup yields CDR1 ENHRY and CDR2 SYGVKD. The CDR3 totals 14 residues.

The chain combines TRBV11-2 with TRBJ1-2; the D call from TCRdb, TRBD1, cannot be confirmed without DNA. In germline, CDR1 is SGHAT, CDR2 FQNNGV. This CDR3 comprises 16 residues. CDR3 protein: CASSQSGTGEIYGYTF.

This chain uses TRBV7-2 with TRBJ2-7. The CDR3 covers 12 residues. Germline CDR1 and CDR2: SGHTA and FQGNSA. The CDR3 protein is CASSIFSYEQYF.

This chain connects TRBV6-2 or TRBV6-3 to TRBJ2-1. The CDR3 runs 14 residues. Germline V gene lookup returns CDR1 MNHEY and CDR2 SVGEGT. The CDR3 loop reads CATRDSHTIDEQFF.

V is TRBV28 and J is TRBJ2-1; TCRdb designates TRBD2, a call that cannot be tested without DNA. The CDR3 contains 14 residues. Germline-derived CDR1 and CDR2 are MDHEN and SYDVKM. The CDR3 loop reads CASHSGNTYNEQLF.

The chain is built from TRBV7-2 and TRBJ2-1. Looked up from germline, CDR1 is SGHTA and CDR2 is FQGNSA. This CDR3 is built from 11 residues. The CDR3 loop reads CASSLGAKQFF.

V and J are TRBV29-1 and TRBJ2-1. This CDR3 spans 13 amino acids. Germline V lookup: CDR1 SQVTM, CDR2 ANQGSEA. CDR3 loop: CSVGHSSYNEQFF.

The V call is TRBV5-1, the J call TRBJ1-1. This CDR3 contains 16 residues. CDR1 SGHRS and CDR2 YFSETQ come from the germline V gene. Here the CDR3 reads CASSPFSLDAMAEAFF.

The chain uses TRBV7-2 and TRBJ2-7; checking the TCRdb D call of TRBD1 is not possible without DNA. Looked up from germline, CDR1 is SGHTA and CDR2 is FQGNSA. This CDR3 has 13 amino acids. CDR3 sequence reads: CASRPQVGAEQYF.

CDR3 region: CASSSGQWWEQYF. The rearrangement links TRBV27 to TRBJ2-7; TCRdb indicates TRBD1, and absent DNA this call remains unverified. Germline CDR1 is MNHEY and CDR2 is SMNVEV (reference sequence). This CDR3 has 13 residues.

The V gene is TRBV28, the J gene TRBJ2-2; checking the TCRdb D call of TRBD2 is not possible without DNA. The CDR3 has 17 amino acids. The germline CDR1 and CDR2 sequences are MDHEN and SYDVKM. CDR3 amino acids: CASRTLAGGIGTGELFF.

The chain carries TRBV30 and TRBJ2-3; no DNA is available, so the TRBD2 call from TCRdb remains unchecked. The CDR3 consists of 15 residues. Germline V gene sequence: CDR1 GTSNPN, CDR2 SVGIG (reference sequence). This CDR3 reads CAWNGAGGSTDTQYF. The complete variable domain, with remaining parts taken from reference TRBV30 and TRBJ2-3, reads SQTIHQWPATLVQPVGSPLSLECTVEGTSNPNLYWYRQAAGRGLQLLFYSVGIGQISSEVPQNLSASRPQDRQFILSSKKLLLSDSGFYLCAWNGAGGSTDTQYFGPGTRLTVL.